A single sample is the source of the 17 T cell receptor beta chains below, sequenced in a study of CD8+ T cells in alopecia areata. Documented treatment: oral pan-JAK inhibitor, 5-10 mg twice daily. Extracted from the samples, RNA was reverse transcribed into cDNA to serve as the sequencing template. Assay used: immunoSEQ multiplex PCR; TCRdb lists only in-frame clones, some missing. Altogether around 190,000 clones are present, 55% to 70% being singletons, with the ten largest covering more than 3.5%. Sequenced here: CD4+ T cells sorted from blood, sampled at week 4, from a patient treated with tofacitinib. The receptors stem from a human donor with alopecia areata.

This clone was detected once. V gene TRBV30 combines with J gene TRBJ1-5; the D gene is possibly TRBD1 (5 bases). The CDR3 length is 12 residues. Germline V lookup: CDR1 GTSNPN, CDR2 SVGIG (reference sequence). V shed 1 base and J shed 9 bases, with 10 bases lying between them. The CDR3 region has the DNA TGTGCCTGGAGTGGGGGGGTTTCGCCCCAGCATTTT. It specifies CAWSGGVSPQHF. The full variable domain, completed using reference TRBV30 and TRBJ1-5, is SQTIHQWPATLVQPVGSPLSLECTVEGTSNPNLYWYRQAAGRGLQLLFYSVGIGQISSEVPQNLSASRPQDRQFILSSKKLLLSDSGFYLCAWSGGVSPQHFGDGTRLSIL.

This clone was seen only a few times. The V and J genes are TRBV6-5 and TRBJ2-7, with D perhaps TRBD1 (5 bases). The V gene lost 2 bases and the J gene lost 1 base, with 6 bases spanning the gap. The germline gives CDR1 MNHEY, CDR2 SVGAGI. The CDR3 has 13 residues. The CDR3 DNA is TGTGCCAGCAGTTACGGGGCTTCCTACGAGCAGTACTTC. Translated: CASSYGASYEQYF.

The genes are TRBV18 and TRBJ2-7; D unresolved. V shed 6 bases and J shed 3 bases, with 9 bases lying between them. The CDR3 contains 12 residues. Looked up from germline, CDR1 is KGHSH and CDR2 is LQKENI. CDR3 DNA: TGTGCCAGCTCCACGGAGATCTACGAGCAGTACTTC. It is translated as CASSTEIYEQYF.

The chain employs TRBV25-1 and TRBJ2-2; perhaps TRBD1 as D (5 bases). The germline V and J ends were trimmed by 8 bases and 4 bases, with 8 bases remaining between them. The CDR3 is made up of 12 amino acids. CDR1 MGHDK and CDR2 SYGVNS come from the germline V gene. The CDR3 DNA is TGTGCCAGCGGGGCTATCACCGGGGAGCTGTTTTTT. It specifies CASGAITGELFF.

The chain has TRBV15 and TRBJ1-3; the D gene is possibly TRBD1 (6 bases). This CDR3 contains 15 residues. The V and J ends lost 6 bases and 0 bases respectively, with 12 bases between them. The germline V gene encodes CDR1 LNHNV and CDR2 YYDKDF (reference sequence). CDR3: CATSRDTLSGNTIYF. CDR3 nucleotide sequence: TGTGCCACCAGTAGGGACACCCTCTCTGGAAACACCATATATTTT.

This clone has a handful of counts. V is TRBV7-9 and J is TRBJ2-2, with D possibly matching TRBD1 (5 bases). V lost 0 bases, J lost 1 base, and 6 bases lay in between. This CDR3 contains 15 residues. Germline loops: CDR1 SEHNR, CDR2 FQNEAQ (reference sequence). DNA for the CDR3: TGTGCCAGCAGCTTAGCCGACAGGAACACCGGGGAGCTGTTTTTT. Its protein is CASSLADRNTGELFF.

The chain employs TRBV18 and TRBJ1-4; 7 positions match TRBD1. Germline CDR1 reads KGHSH; CDR2 reads LQKENI. The J segment lost 11 bases and the V segment lost 2 bases, leaving 14 bases of the junction unmatched. This CDR3 spans 16 amino acids. The CDR3 sequence: CASSPTGSTGMGKLFF. CDR3 coding DNA: TGTGCCAGCTCACCAACGGGCTCGACAGGGATGGGGAAACTGTTTTTT.

The chain employs TRBV9 and TRBJ2-7; 8 bases map to TRBD2. The CDR3 contains 14 residues. V gave up 3 bases and J gave up 2 bases; unmatched junction bases: 4. Germline values: CDR1 SGDLS, CDR2 YYNGEE. In DNA form, the CDR3 reads TGTGCCAGCAGCGAGGCGGGGGGAACCTACGAGCAGTACTTC. Its translation: CASSEAGGTYEQYF.

The chain couples TRBV11-1 to TRBJ2-1; 8 bases match TRBD1. From germline, CDR1 is SGHAT and CDR2 FQDESV (reference sequence). J was trimmed by 4 bases and V by 5 bases; bases with no gene match: 10. CDR3 length: 16 amino acids. The CDR3 bases are TGTGCCAGCAGCAAACAGGGGGAGAAGGTATACAATGAGCAGTTCTTC. Its protein is CASSKQGEKVYNEQFF.

V usage is TRBV25-1 and J usage is TRBJ1-4; 10 bases align to TRBD1. The trim removed 10 bases at V and 10 bases at J, leaving 6 bases unmatched. The CDR3 is made up of 12 amino acids. Per germline, CDR1 MGHDK and CDR2 SYGVNS. CDR3 bases: TGTGCCACCGGGACAGGGGTTGGAAAACTGTTTTTT. Translation: CATGTGVGKLFF.

The J gene is TRBJ2-2, the V gene TRBV29-1, with D uncertain. V was cut by 3 bases and J by 3 bases, with 11 bases left in between. CDR3 length: 14 residues. CDR1 and CDR2 from the germline V gene are SQVTM and ANQGSEA. The CDR3 reads CSVDNGRYTGELFF. DNA of the CDR3: TGCAGCGTTGATAACGGGCGCTACACCGGGGAGCTGTTTTTT.

The gene calls are TRBV7-2 and TRBJ2-1, with 14 bases identical to TRBD2. Trimming at V came to 5 bases and at J to 3 bases, leaving 6 bases not matched to a gene. The CDR3 covers 17 residues. Per germline, CDR1 SGHTA and CDR2 FQGNSA. CDR3 coding DNA: TGTGCCAGCAGCCTCCGACTAGCGGGGGGGCGCTACAATGAGCAGTTCTTC. Translating it yields CASSLRLAGGRYNEQFF.

This clone was seen more than once but under ten times. The chain has TRBV5-1 and TRBJ1-2; D is uncertain. V lost 1 base and J lost 8, with 12 bases in between. There are 13 residues in the CDR3. Germline lookup yields CDR1 SGHRS and CDR2 YFSETQ. CDR3 coding DNA: TGCGCCAGCAGCTTGTCTCTAAAGGTGGGCTACACCTTC. Protein: CASSLSLKVGYTF.

This clone was detected once. The chain is built from TRBV14 and TRBJ1-1, with D unclear. This CDR3 contains 14 residues. CDR1 SGHDN and CDR2 FVKESK come from the germline V gene. V lost 4 bases to trimming and J lost 4 bases, with 13 bases between them. CDR3 region: CASSLSRRGTEAFF. The CDR3 region has the DNA TGTGCCAGCAGCCTCAGCCGTCGGGGCACTGAAGCTTTCTTT.

This chain links TRBV6-4 with TRBJ2-2, with no clear D. Per germline, CDR1 MRHNA and CDR2 SNTAGT. The CDR3 extends over 10 amino acids. The V end was cut by 6 bases, the J end by 6 bases, with 2 bases between. CDR3 coding DNA: TGTGCCAGCAGCCCCGGGGAGCTGTTTTTT. Its translation is CASSPGELFF.

This rearrangement joins TRBV9 to TRBJ2-2; TRBD1 is a possible D gene (6 bases). The CDR3 spans 16 residues. The germline V and J ends were trimmed by 0 bases and 4 bases, with 13 bases remaining between them. Germline loops: CDR1 SGDLS, CDR2 YYNGEE. CDR3 region: CASSVAARGSTGELFF. CDR3 sequence (DNA): TGTGCCAGCAGCGTAGCGGCCAGGGGATCCACCGGGGAGCTGTTTTTT.

This chain uses TRBV5-1 with TRBJ2-1, with unresolved D. The CDR3 loop spans 12 amino acids. V dropped 2 bases and J dropped 9 bases, with 9 bases sitting between them. Germline assignment: CDR1 SGHRS and CDR2 YFSETQ. The chain's CDR3 is CASSFMESEQFF. CDR3 sequence (DNA): TGCGCCAGCAGCTTCATGGAAAGTGAGCAGTTCTTC.